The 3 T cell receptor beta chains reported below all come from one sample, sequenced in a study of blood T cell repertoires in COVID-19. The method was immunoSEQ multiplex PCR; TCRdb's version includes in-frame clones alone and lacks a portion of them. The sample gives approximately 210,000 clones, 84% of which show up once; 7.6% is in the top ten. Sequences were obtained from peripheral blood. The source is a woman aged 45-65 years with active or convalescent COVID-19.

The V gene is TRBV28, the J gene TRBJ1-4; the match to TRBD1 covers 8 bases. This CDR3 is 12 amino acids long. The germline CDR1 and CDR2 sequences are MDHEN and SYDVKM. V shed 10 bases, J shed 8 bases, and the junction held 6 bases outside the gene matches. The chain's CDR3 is CATQGAREKLFF. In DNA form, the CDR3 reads TGTGCCACCCAGGGGGCTCGAGAAAAACTGTTTTTT.

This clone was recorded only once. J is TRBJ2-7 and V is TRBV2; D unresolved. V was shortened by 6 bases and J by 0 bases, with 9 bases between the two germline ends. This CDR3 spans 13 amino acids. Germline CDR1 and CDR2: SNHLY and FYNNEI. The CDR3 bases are TGTGCCAGCAGCCTTGCCAGCTCCTACGAGCAGTACTTC. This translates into CASSLASSYEQYF. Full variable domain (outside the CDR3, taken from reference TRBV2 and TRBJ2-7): EPEVTQTPSHQVTQMGQEVILRCVPISNHLYFYWYRQILGQKVEFLVSFYNNEISEKSEIFDDQFSVERPDGSNFTLKIRSTKLEDSAMYFCASSLASSYEQYFGPGTRLTVT.

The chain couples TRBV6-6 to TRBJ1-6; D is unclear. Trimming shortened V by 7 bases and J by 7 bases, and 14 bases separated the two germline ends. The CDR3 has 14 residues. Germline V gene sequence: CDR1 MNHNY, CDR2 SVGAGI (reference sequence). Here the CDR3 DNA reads TGTGCCAGCAACGACCAGGTCCTGAATTCACCCCTCCACTTT. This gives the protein CASNDQVLNSPLHF.